A selection of T cell receptor beta chains follows, all from one sample in a study of blood T cell repertoires in COVID-19. Produced via immunoSEQ multiplex PCR; TCRdb's table is partial and in-frame only. This sample carries over 100,000 clones, less than 90% of them seen once, and the ten largest clones take around a sixth. Material: peripheral blood. Every receptor here comes from a woman in her fifties or sixties with acute or convalescent COVID-19. Each CDR3 is given with its conserved first and last residue. A D gene is named only where the DNA matches it firmly. Some rows mark clone size as missing; the rest say once, few, many or name a class of expanded clone.

clone_size: .; v_call: TRBV27; d_call: TRBD2; j_call: TRBJ2-3; cdr3_aa: CASSGGLAGFTDTQYF; cdr3_nt: TGTGCCAGCAGCGGTGGATTAGCGGGATTCACAGATACGCAGTATTTT
clone_size: few; v_call: TRBV6-6; d_call: .; j_call: TRBJ1-2; cdr3_aa: CASTSETTYGYTF; cdr3_nt: TGTGCCAGCACCAGCGAAACAACCTATGGCTACACCTTC
clone_size: .; v_call: TRBV28; d_call: TRBD1; j_call: TRBJ2-1; cdr3_aa: CASSRTGSSSEQFF; cdr3_nt: TGTGCCAGCAGCCGGACAGGGAGCTCTAGTGAGCAGTTCTTC
clone_size: .; v_call: TRBV14; d_call: .; j_call: TRBJ1-6; cdr3_aa: CASSPIQGSPLHF; cdr3_nt: TGTGCCAGCAGCCCTATCCAGGGTTCACCCCTCCACTTT
clone_size: .; v_call: TRBV7-9; d_call: .; j_call: TRBJ2-3; cdr3_aa: CASSFQSASTDTQYF; cdr3_nt: TGTGCCAGCAGCTTCCAGTCAGCGAGCACAGATACGCAGTATTTT
clone_size: few; v_call: TRBV11-2; d_call: TRBD1; j_call: TRBJ1-5; cdr3_aa: CASSLGDRGLGQPQHF; cdr3_nt: TGTGCCAGCAGCTTAGGAGACAGGGGACTCGGTCAGCCCCAGCATTTT
clone_size: .; v_call: TRBV28; d_call: .; j_call: TRBJ1-2; cdr3_aa: CASSPGGGPSGYTF; cdr3_nt: TGTGCCAGCAGCCCGGGGGGGGGCCCGTCGGGCTACACCTTC
clone_size: .; v_call: TRBV12-5; d_call: TRBD1; j_call: TRBJ1-1; cdr3_aa: CASDPGQGAFAEAFF; cdr3_nt: TGTGCTAGTGATCCGGGACAGGGGGCATTCGCTGAAGCTTTCTTT
clone_size: .; v_call: TRBV6-5; d_call: .; j_call: TRBJ2-7; cdr3_aa: CASSYPGTLQHEQYF; cdr3_nt: TGTGCCAGCAGTTACCCCGGGACACTACAGCACGAGCAGTACTTC
clone_size: .; v_call: TRBV6-1; d_call: TRBD1; j_call: TRBJ1-2; cdr3_aa: CASSELPTGTGYTF; cdr3_nt: TGTGCCAGCAGTGAATTACCGACAGGGACCGGCTACACCTTC
clone_size: .; v_call: TRBV19; d_call: TRBD1; j_call: TRBJ2-2; cdr3_aa: CASRQPGQDLTGELFF; cdr3_nt: TGTGCCAGTAGACAACCGGGACAGGACCTCACCGGGGAGCTGTTTTTT
clone_size: .; v_call: TRBV27; d_call: TRBD1; j_call: TRBJ1-2; cdr3_aa: CASSPDRVSGYTF; cdr3_nt: TGTGCCAGCAGTCCGGACAGGGTTTCTGGCTACACCTTC
clone_size: once; v_call: TRBV27; d_call: .; j_call: TRBJ2-1; cdr3_aa: CASSLLPVSYNEQFF; cdr3_nt: TGTGCCAGCAGTTTATTACCGGTTTCCTACAATGAGCAGTTCTTC
clone_size: .; v_call: TRBV9; d_call: .; j_call: TRBJ1-3; cdr3_aa: CASSPGQQNSGNTIYF; cdr3_nt: TGTGCCAGCAGCCCGGGACAACAAAACTCTGGAAACACCATATATTTT
clone_size: .; v_call: TRBV5-6; d_call: .; j_call: TRBJ2-1; cdr3_aa: CASSLPAGNNEQFF; cdr3_nt: TGTGCCAGCAGCCTTCCCGCAGGGAACAATGAGCAGTTCTTC
clone_size: .; v_call: TRBV7-6; d_call: .; j_call: TRBJ1-5; cdr3_aa: CASSPSGRRNQPQHF; cdr3_nt: TGTGCCAGCAGCCCTAGCGGACGGAGGAATCAGCCCCAGCATTTT
clone_size: .; v_call: TRBV27; d_call: .; j_call: TRBJ2-2; cdr3_aa: CASTYGMYDGELFF; cdr3_nt: TGTGCCAGCACCTACGGTATGTATGACGGGGAGCTGTTTTTT
clone_size: .; v_call: TRBV6-6; d_call: TRBD1; j_call: TRBJ1-1; cdr3_aa: CASTETGMNTEAFF; cdr3_nt: TGTGCCAGCACCGAGACAGGGATGAACACTGAAGCTTTCTTT
clone_size: .; v_call: TRBV5-1; d_call: .; j_call: TRBJ2-3; cdr3_aa: CASSFGLGLGVHTDTQYF; cdr3_nt: TGCGCCAGCAGCTTCGGGCTAGGCCTAGGGGTGCACACAGATACGCAGTATTTT
clone_size: .; v_call: TRBV18; d_call: .; j_call: TRBJ1-1; cdr3_aa: CASSPWGDTEAFF; cdr3_nt: TGTGCCAGCTCACCATGGGGGGACACTGAAGCTTTCTTT